This TCR beta chain was sequenced for a study of beta chain features in type 1 diabetes (dated by TCRdb to the late 2010s). At the level of the whole study: No differences in mean age, gender distribution, total cell number or subset yield were found between patients and healthy donors. A total of about 99,000,000 sorted cells were examined across all samples, and RNA yield correlated strongly with the number of cells per subset. The study compared TCRB repertoires of sorted circulating CD4+ T cell subsets between recently diagnosed type 1 diabetes patients and matched healthy donors. Whereas all 30 or so donors provided naive and central memory subsets, regulatory and stem cell-like memory subsets were isolated from just 8 patients and roughly eight healthy donors. Broad study findings and their caveats: Sequencing cDNA rather than genomic DNA could over-represent highly expressing activated cells, although activation and CD3 levels did not differ between groups. Naive, central memory and regulatory TCRB repertoires appeared to be more similar among patients than among healthy donors. In all four CD4+ subsets, TCRB CDR3 length was moderately but significantly shorter in type 1 diabetes patients. Patients with type 1 diabetes made fewer insertions and deleted more nucleotides at VDJ recombination sites, implying thymic rearrangement abnormalities. PCR may preferentially amplify shorter templates, but because patient and control samples were amplified and corrected together, any resulting skew would affect both groups equally. Only small numbers of individuals were included in the HLA sub-analyses, which left unresolved whether HLA type had any influence on TCRB rearrangement.

Comments on this clone: Its antigen has not been determined. The sample holds no much larger clone one base away, and base qualities are not on file.

The High Capacity cDNA Reverse Transcription Kit was used to reverse transcribe all of the isolated RNA, meaning that expressed TCRB transcripts were what got sequenced. Naive, central memory and regulatory T cell samples underwent deep immunoSEQ sequencing, averaging about 3.57 million total reads per sample. Sorted cells were lysed in RLT buffer and RNA was extracted with DNase-treated RNeasy Micro or Mini kits, depending on cell number. To prevent cross-contamination, each cell subset was processed individually, whereas patient and healthy donor samples were processed jointly. The immunoSEQ multiplex PCR was used to amplify TCRB sequences from cDNA, generating 87-bp fragments that spanned the CDR3 region. Sequencing of the amplicons was done on the Illumina HiSeq platform. In the source study's methods: Synthetic template baselines were used to correct PCR bias computationally, reads within Hamming distance 2 were collapsed, and singletons that could not be merged were discarded. Reads were aligned to IMGT to assign V, D and J genes, CDR3 length, and insertions or deletions at six rearrangement sites. Within each subset, clonotype counts were normalized to the number of sorted cells before true diversity and Gini coefficients were calculated with the tcR R package. The overlap coefficient, calculated on TCRB nucleotide sequences, was used to quantify repertoire sharing. Out-of-frame TCRB sequences from naive cells were analyzed to stand in for the pre-selection repertoire. Drawn from immuneACCESS, this table holds only the in-frame rearrangements with V and J called that TCRdb kept. Clones are partly lost; checked studies trace under half to an unresolved V gene and leave the rest unexplained. Clonal size and the V and J genes are those of that table, whereas D and trimming came from the DNA. In this sample the table shows some 350,000 clones, 13% of which occur a single time. Roughly 0.015% of the sample is held by the ten biggest clonotypes.

V gives up 6 bases and J gives up 0 bases, and the segment between their germline ends measures 8 bases. CDR1 and CDR2 are drawn from the germline V gene (reference sequence): LNHDA, SQIVND. Including cysteine and phenylalanine, the CDR3 has 13 amino acids. The kept DNA is CDR3 alone, 39 bases in frame from the first base. A single peripheral blood draw of approximately 120 mL on average was collected from each donor into heparinised tubes. A BD FACSAria II and a panel including CD45RO, CCR7, CD25, CD127, CD95 and CD27 were used to sort naive, central memory, regulatory and stem cell-like memory CD4+ T cells. Every sorted population had a purity above 95%. PBMCs were isolated immediately by Lymphoprep density gradient centrifugation and stained directly without culture. To minimize batch effects, samples were stained and sorted in pairs, one healthy donor with one patient per experiment.

Here the chain combines TRBV19 and TRBJ1-1; the D gene assignment is ambiguous. The sequencing sample was made of naive CD4+ T cells from blood. This sample's cell subset or site label indicates: true naive CD4+ T cells. This clonotype was obtained from a woman younger than 30 with type 1 diabetes. The DNA is as follows: TGTGCCAGTAGAGCAGACATGAACACTGAAGCTTTCTTT. Its protein reads: CASRADMNTEAFF.